This entry is about one T cell receptor (beta chain). Its specificity is unknown. The sample originates from a study of T cell responses to AZD1222 COVID-19 vaccine. V lost 6 bases and J 4 bases, leaving 24 bases between the germline ends. The V gene's germline CDR1 is MDHEN and CDR2 SYDVKM. This CDR3 region has 17 residues. Sequenced by immunoSEQ multiplex PCR; TCRdb stores in-frame clones only, minus some. Among some 150,000 clones listed, more than 85% were seen once. Study observations and caveats: At baseline, just five to seven AZD1222 recipients tested seropositive. Targeting of unmutated variant regions was reportedly seen in nearly half of spike-specific TCRs.

Researchers grouped second doses given at about 4 or about 12 weeks into one pool. The receptor was derived from an adult who received the AZD1222 COVID-19 vaccine. V and J are TRBV28 and TRBJ1-2, with a tentative D call TRBD1 (6 bases). This specimen was peripheral blood, taken 28 days after the second AZD1222 dose. For the CDR3, the DNA is TGTGCCAGCAGCATAAGGGGTTGGCGGACAGACTTCTATGGCTACACCTTC. Translating it yields CASSIRGWRTDFYGYTF.